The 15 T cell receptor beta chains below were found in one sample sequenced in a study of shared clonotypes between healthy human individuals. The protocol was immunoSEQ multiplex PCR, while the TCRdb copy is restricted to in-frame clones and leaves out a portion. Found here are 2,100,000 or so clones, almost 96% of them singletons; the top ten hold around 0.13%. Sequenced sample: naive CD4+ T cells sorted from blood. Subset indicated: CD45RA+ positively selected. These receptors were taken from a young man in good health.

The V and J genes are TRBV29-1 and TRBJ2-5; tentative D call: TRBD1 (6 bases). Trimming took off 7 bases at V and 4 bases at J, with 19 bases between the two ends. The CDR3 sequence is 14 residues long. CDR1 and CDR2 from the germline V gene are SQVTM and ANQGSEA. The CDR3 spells CSAGGGQWVETQYF. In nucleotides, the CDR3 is TGCAGCGCCGGTGGAGGACAGTGGGTAGAGACCCAGTACTTC.

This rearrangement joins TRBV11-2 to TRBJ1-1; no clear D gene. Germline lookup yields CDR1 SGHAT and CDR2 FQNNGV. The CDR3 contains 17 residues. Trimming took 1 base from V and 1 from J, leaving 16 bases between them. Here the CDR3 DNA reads TGTGCCAGCAGCTTAGCTAATCTTGGCAGGCCGAACACTGAAGCTTTCTTT. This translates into CASSLANLGRPNTEAFF.

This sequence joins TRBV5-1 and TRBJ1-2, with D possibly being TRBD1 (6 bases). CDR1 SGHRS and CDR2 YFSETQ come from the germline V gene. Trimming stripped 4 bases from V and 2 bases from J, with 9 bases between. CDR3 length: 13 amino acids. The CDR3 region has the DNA TGCGCCAGCAGCATAGGGGGAAACTATGGCTACACCTTC. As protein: CASSIGGNYGYTF.

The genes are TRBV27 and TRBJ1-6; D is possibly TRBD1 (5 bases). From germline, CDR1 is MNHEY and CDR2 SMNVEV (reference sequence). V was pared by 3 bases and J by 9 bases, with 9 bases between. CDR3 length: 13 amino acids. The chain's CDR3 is CASSFDRFSPLHF. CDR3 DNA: TGTGCCAGCAGTTTCGACAGATTTTCACCCCTCCACTTT.

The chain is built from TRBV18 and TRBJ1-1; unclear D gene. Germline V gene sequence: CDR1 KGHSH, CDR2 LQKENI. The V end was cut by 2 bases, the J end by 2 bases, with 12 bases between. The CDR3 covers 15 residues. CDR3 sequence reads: CASSPTVSGNTEAFF. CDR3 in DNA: TGTGCCAGCTCACCAACTGTTTCGGGAAACACTGAAGCTTTCTTT.

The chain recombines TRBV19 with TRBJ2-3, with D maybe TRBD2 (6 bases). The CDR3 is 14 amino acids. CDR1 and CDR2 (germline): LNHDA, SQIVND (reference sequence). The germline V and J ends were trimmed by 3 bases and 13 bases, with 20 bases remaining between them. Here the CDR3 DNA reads TGTGCCAGTAGTATCGGAGCGGGTGTCCACCCCAAGTATTTT. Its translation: CASSIGAGVHPKYF.

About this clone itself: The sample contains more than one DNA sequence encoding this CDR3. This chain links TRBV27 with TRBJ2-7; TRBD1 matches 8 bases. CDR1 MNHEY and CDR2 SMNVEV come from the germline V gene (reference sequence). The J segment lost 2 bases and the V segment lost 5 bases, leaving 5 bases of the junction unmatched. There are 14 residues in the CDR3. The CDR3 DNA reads TGTGCCAGCAGTCCCAGGACAGGGCCCTACGAGCAGTACTTC. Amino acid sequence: CASSPRTGPYEQYF.

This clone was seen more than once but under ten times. The chain's CDR3 is CASRSTGPTNEKLFF. The DNA of the CDR3 is TGTGCCAGCAGGTCCACAGGCCCAACTAATGAAAAACTGTTTTTT. The V and J genes are TRBV28 and TRBJ1-4; TRBD1 is a possible D gene (5 bases). Germline values: CDR1 MDHEN, CDR2 SYDVKM. Trimming cost V 6 bases and J 0 bases, with 11 bases left between them. This CDR3 has 15 amino acids.

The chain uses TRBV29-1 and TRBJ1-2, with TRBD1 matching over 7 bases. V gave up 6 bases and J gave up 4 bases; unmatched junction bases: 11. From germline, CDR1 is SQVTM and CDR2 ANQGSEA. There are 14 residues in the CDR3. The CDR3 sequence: CSVQGQVEGYGYTF. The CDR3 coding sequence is TGCAGCGTGCAAGGACAGGTAGAGGGCTATGGCTACACCTTC.

The CDR3 DNA is TGTGCCAGCAGTGAAACTGTAAGCTACAATGAGCAGTTCTTC. Translated, it gives CASSETVSYNEQFF. The gene calls are TRBV2 and TRBJ2-1; D is undetermined. Trimming took off 2 bases at V and 3 bases at J, with 8 bases between the two ends. The germline gives CDR1 SNHLY, CDR2 FYNNEI. The CDR3 is made up of 14 amino acids.

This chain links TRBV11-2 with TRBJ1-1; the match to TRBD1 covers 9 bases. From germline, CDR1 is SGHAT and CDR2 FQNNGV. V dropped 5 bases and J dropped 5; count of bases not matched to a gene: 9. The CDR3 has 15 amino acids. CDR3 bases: TGTGCCAGCAGCCCGGGGACAGGGTCGGGGACTGAAGCTTTCTTT. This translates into CASSPGTGSGTEAFF.

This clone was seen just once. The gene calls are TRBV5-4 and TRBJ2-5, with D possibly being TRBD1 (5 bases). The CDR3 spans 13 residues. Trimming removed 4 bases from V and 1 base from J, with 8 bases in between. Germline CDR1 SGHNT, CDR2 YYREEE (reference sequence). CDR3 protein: CASSQDIQETQYF. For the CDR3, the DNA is TGTGCCAGCAGCCAGGACATCCAAGAGACCCAGTACTTC.

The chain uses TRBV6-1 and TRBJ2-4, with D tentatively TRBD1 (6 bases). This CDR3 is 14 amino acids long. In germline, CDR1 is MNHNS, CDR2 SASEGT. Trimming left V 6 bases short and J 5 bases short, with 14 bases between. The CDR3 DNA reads TGTGCCAGCAGCATACAGGGTTGGCAAAACATTCAGTACTTC. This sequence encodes CASSIQGWQNIQYF.

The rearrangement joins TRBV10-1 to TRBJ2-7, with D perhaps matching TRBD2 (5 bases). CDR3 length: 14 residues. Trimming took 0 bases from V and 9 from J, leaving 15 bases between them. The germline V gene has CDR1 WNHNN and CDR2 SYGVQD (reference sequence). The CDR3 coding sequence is TGCGCCAGCAGTGAGTCGGGGAGCGCTCGAGGGCAGTACTTC. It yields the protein CASSESGSARGQYF.

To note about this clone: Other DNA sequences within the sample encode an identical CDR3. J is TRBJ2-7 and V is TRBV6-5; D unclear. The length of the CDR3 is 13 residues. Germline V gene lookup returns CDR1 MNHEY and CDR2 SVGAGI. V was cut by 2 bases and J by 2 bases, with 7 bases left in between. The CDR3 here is CASSYGQTYEQYF. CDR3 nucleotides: TGTGCCAGCAGTTACGGTCAAACCTACGAGCAGTACTTC.